This T cell receptor beta chain was observed in a study of lymphopenia after photon versus proton radiotherapy. This CDR3 comprises 15 residues. Germline-derived CDR1 and CDR2 are SGHTA and FQGNSA. J was trimmed by 7 bases and V by 6 bases; bases with no gene match: 13. With respect to this clone: Its target is not known.

Libraries were prepared by immunoSEQ multiplex PCR; TCRdb keeps only in-frame clonotypes and omits some of them. The sample has about 40,000 clones; 86% are singletons. General study results and limits: A bigger post-nadir fall in TCR diversity correlated inversely with survival time in deceased patients.

The rearrangement uses TRBV7-2 and TRBJ1-2; TRBD1 matches at 8 bases. The receptor's source is a woman in her 70s with pancreatic cancer. Some clones in this sample may be carry-over from other donors' samples. Sample: peripheral blood, taken from a patient treated with proton-based radiotherapy. The CDR3 coding sequence is TGTGCCAGCAGTCAAAGGACAGGGAGGCAGAGTGGCTACACCTTC. Its protein product is CASSQRTGRQSGYTF.